A single sample is the source of the 18 T cell receptor beta chains below, sequenced in a study of CXCR3-negative and CXCR3-positive naive CD8 T cells. Via 5' RACE with UMI labels, TRB cDNA libraries were prepared. TCRdb derives one entry per CDR3 protein from the 5' RACE reads, leaving out DNA. Here the sample table reports 40,000 to 50,000 distinct CDR3 sequences. Sequenced input: naive CXCR3- CD8+ T cells from blood. Stated subset: CD45RO-CCR7+CD27+CD95- naive CD8+ T cells lacking CXCR3 (TNR3-). Receptors were obtained from a human donor in good health. Some clones in this sample may be carry-over from other donors' samples.

The V call is TRBV28, the J call TRBJ2-7; the D gene TCRdb calls, TRBD2, cannot be checked with no DNA. Germline V gives CDR1 MDHEN, CDR2 SYDVKM. CDR3 length equals 15 residues. This CDR3 is CASSPRPSGNHEQYF.

The V and J genes are TRBV28 and TRBJ1-5. Germline assignment: CDR1 MDHEN and CDR2 SYDVKM. CDR3 length: 16 residues. The CDR3 here is CASRDGRARNNQPQHF.

In terms of frequency, this clonotype is medium-sized (0.01 to 0.1%). The chain combines TRBV6-2 or TRBV6-3 with TRBJ2-7. The length of the CDR3 is 18 residues. The germline V gene encodes CDR1 MNHEY and CDR2 SVGEGT. CDR3 amino acids: CASSSLKMDEKSSYEQYF.

The chain recombines TRBV14 with TRBJ2-7; the TCRdb D gene call, TRBD2, has no DNA to confirm it. The CDR3 has 14 residues. Per germline, CDR1 SGHDN and CDR2 FVKESK. The CDR3 region is CASSGEGYPYEQYF.

This clonotype is deemed medium-sized (0.01 to 0.1%) by its frequency. This sequence joins TRBV7-2 and TRBJ2-7; without DNA, the TCRdb call of TRBD1 cannot be checked. The CDR3 spans 15 residues. CDR1 and CDR2 from the germline V gene are SGHTA and FQGNSA. This CDR3 is CASSSRDRVSYEQYF.

The chain uses TRBV29-1 and TRBJ2-2; TCRdb selects TRBD1, and the lack of DNA leaves this call unchecked. Per germline, CDR1 SQVTM and CDR2 ANQGSEA. The CDR3 contains 15 residues. The CDR3 here is CSVSVQGFNTGELFF.

V is TRBV5-1 and J is TRBJ1-1. Per germline, CDR1 SGHRS and CDR2 YFSETQ. The CDR3 sequence is 13 residues long. The chain's CDR3 is CASSDGGNTEAFF.

The chain uses TRBV6-1 and TRBJ2-3; TCRdb proposes TRBD1, but this gene call is untestable without DNA. The CDR3 loop spans 18 amino acids. The germline V gene encodes CDR1 MNHNS and CDR2 SASEGT. CDR3: CASSEAGPDRESTDTQYF.

The chain's CDR3 is CASSFTGTASEQYF. The chain employs TRBV28 and TRBJ2-7; TCRdb selects TRBD1, and the lack of DNA leaves this call unchecked. Germline CDR1 and CDR2: MDHEN and SYDVKM. CDR3 length: 14 amino acids.

The rearrangement links TRBV27 to TRBJ1-5. The CDR3 length is 14 residues. CDR1 is MNHEY and CDR2 is SMNVEV in the germline V gene (reference sequence). Here the CDR3 reads CASTPSIRNQPQHF.

V and J are TRBV29-1 and TRBJ2-2. The CDR3 totals 12 residues. The germline CDR1 and CDR2 sequences are SQVTM and ANQGSEA. The CDR3 region is CSVPRTTGELFF.

V is TRBV28 and J is TRBJ2-7; TCRdb names TRBD2, which stays unverified in the absence of DNA. This CDR3 contains 18 residues. Germline V lookup: CDR1 MDHEN, CDR2 SYDVKM. CDR3 amino acids: CASSPQGGSGRATYEQYF.

The chain recombines TRBV30 with TRBJ2-5; the TRBD2 assignment by TCRdb is unverifiable without DNA. CDR1 and CDR2 from the germline V gene are GTSNPN and SVGIG (reference sequence). The CDR3 extends over 14 amino acids. This chain's CDR3 is CAWYVPGGQETQYF.

The rearrangement uses TRBV28 and TRBJ2-3. The CDR3 sequence is 14 residues long. CDR1 and CDR2 from the germline V gene are MDHEN and SYDVKM. This CDR3 reads CASSFLGSTDTQYF. The whole variable domain, remainder taken from reference TRBV28 and TRBJ2-3, is DVKVTQSSRYLVKRTGEKVFLECVQDMDHENMFWYRQDPGLGLRLIYFSYDVKMKEKGDIPEGYSVSREKKERFSLILESASTNQTSMYLCASSFLGSTDTQYFGPGTRLTVL.

V usage is TRBV6-2 or TRBV6-3 and J usage is TRBJ2-7; TCRdb gives TRBD2 as the D gene, but with no DNA this cannot be confirmed. This CDR3 has 17 amino acids. CDR1 MNHEY and CDR2 SVGEGT come from the germline V gene. CDR3 protein: CASSYSATSGGPYEQYF.

This chain joins TRBV6-2 or TRBV6-3 and TRBJ2-7. The germline gives CDR1 MNHEY, CDR2 SVGEGT. The CDR3 is made up of 13 amino acids. CDR3 sequence: CASSCTRGYEQYF.

The V call is TRBV3-1, the J call TRBJ2-7; TCRdb returns TRBD2, unconfirmable since there is no DNA. The CDR3 is 15 residues long. Germline V CDR1 and CDR2: LGHDT, YNNKEL (reference sequence). The CDR3 sequence is CASSLRVAGGKEQYF.

This clonotype counts as medium-sized (0.01 to 0.1%) by frequency. The chain is built from TRBV29-1 and TRBJ2-1; lacking DNA, the TRBD1 call made by TCRdb goes unchecked. Germline-derived CDR1 and CDR2 are SQVTM and ANQGSEA. The CDR3 consists of 14 residues. The CDR3: CSVDGDRGVNEQFF.